Below are 27 T cell receptor beta chains sequenced from a single sample in a study of T cell changes during pregnancy in multiple sclerosis. The repertoire was sequenced with immunoSEQ multiplex PCR; TCRdb's copy has only in-frame clones and lacks some. The sample includes 45,000 to 50,000 clones, 91% of them seen just once. This specimen was CD8+ T cells from peripheral blood mononuclear cells, taken after pregnancy. All receptors derive from a female donor with multiple sclerosis, enrolled in a pregnancy study.

V usage is TRBV11-2 and J usage is TRBJ1-5; TRBD1 agrees at 8 bases. V lost 1 base and J lost 7; bases outside the gene matches: 6. The CDR3 loop spans 15 amino acids. Germline loops: CDR1 SGHAT, CDR2 FQNNGV. CDR3 DNA: TGTGCCAGCAGCTTAGTCGGACAGGGAACCCAGCCCCAGCATTTT. It encodes CASSLVGQGTQPQHF.

The J gene is TRBJ2-7, the V gene TRBV2; possible D gene TRBD1, 6 bases. This CDR3 is 12 amino acids long. Trimming took off 11 bases at V and 2 bases at J, with 13 bases between the two ends. Germline lookup yields CDR1 SNHLY and CDR2 FYNNEI. The CDR3 reads CAYRVSAYEQYF. DNA for the CDR3: TGTGCCTACAGGGTTTCGGCCTACGAGCAGTACTTC.

The chain couples TRBV5-1 to TRBJ2-5; perhaps TRBD2 as D (5 bases). This CDR3 is built from 14 residues. The germline V gene encodes CDR1 SGHRS and CDR2 YFSETQ. V was shortened by 2 bases and J by 5 bases, with 13 bases between the two germline ends. DNA of the CDR3: TGCGCCAGCAGCTTCTCGGACTGGGAGGAGACCCAGTACTTC. Translating it yields CASSFSDWEETQYF.

The V call is TRBV11-3, the J call TRBJ1-1; maybe TRBD1 (5 bases). Trimming cost V 4 bases and J 4 bases, with 10 bases left between them. Germline V gene lookup returns CDR1 SGHNT and CDR2 YENEEA. There are 13 residues in the CDR3. CDR3 sequence (DNA): TGTGCCAGCAGCTCTCAGGGTGGCACTGAAGCTTTCTTT. This encodes CASSSQGGTEAFF.

V and J are TRBV30 and TRBJ1-6; D is possibly TRBD1 (5 bases). From germline, CDR1 is GTSNPN and CDR2 SVGIG (reference sequence). CDR3 length: 14 residues. V gave up 2 bases and J gave up 7 bases, with 12 bases separating them. As DNA, the CDR3 is TGTGCCTGGAGTCGGGGGGTCATAAATTCACCCCTCCACTTT. Translating gives CAWSRGVINSPLHF.

The V and J genes are TRBV7-9 and TRBJ2-5; no firm D call. Germline loops: CDR1 SEHNR, CDR2 FQNEAQ (reference sequence). This CDR3 has 14 residues. Between the trimmed V and J ends, which lost 1 base and 4 bases, there was a span of 10 bases. The CDR3 loop is CASSLVRRGETQYF. The CDR3 DNA follows: TGTGCCAGCAGCTTAGTCCGGCGCGGAGAGACCCAGTACTTC.

This rearrangement joins TRBV18 to TRBJ2-7; 8 bases are shared with TRBD1. The CDR3 is 15 residues long. Germline trimming cut 2 bases from V and 2 bases from J; bases unmatched to any gene: 5. CDR1 is KGHSH and CDR2 is LQKENI in the germline V gene. CDR3 sequence: CASSPSQGAPYEQYF. The DNA of the CDR3 is TGTGCCAGCTCACCAAGCCAGGGGGCGCCCTACGAGCAGTACTTC.

The chain combines TRBV19 with TRBJ1-5; D gene unclear. The ends were cut back, 9 bases at V and 11 bases at J, with 8 bases in the middle. The length of the CDR3 is 9 residues. Germline V gene lookup returns CDR1 LNHDA and CDR2 SQIVND (reference sequence). CDR3 nucleotide sequence: TGTGCCAGCTCTTCGTCCCAGCATTTT. This translates into CASSSSQHF.

In its sample, this clone was seen a few times. The chain links TRBV11-3 to TRBJ2-1; TRBD2 matches 11 bases. V lost 4 bases and J lost 9; bases outside the gene matches: 2. Germline V gene lookup returns CDR1 SGHNT and CDR2 YENEEA. The CDR3 is 13 residues long. In nucleotides, the CDR3 is TGTGCCAGCAGCTCGGGACTAGCGGTTGAGCAGTTCTTC. Its protein is CASSSGLAVEQFF.

This CDR3 is CASSQDGRGSYNEQFF. CDR3 DNA: TGCGCCAGCAGCCAAGATGGCCGGGGCTCCTACAATGAGCAGTTCTTC. V is TRBV4-3 and J is TRBJ2-1; a possible D gene is TRBD2 (5 bases). V shed 0 bases and J shed 0 bases, with 9 bases lying between them. The CDR3 is 16 residues long. Per germline, CDR1 LGHNA and CDR2 YSLEER.

The chain links TRBV6-1 to TRBJ1-5; D is perhaps TRBD1 (6 bases). This CDR3 has 14 amino acids. Germline V gene lookup returns CDR1 MNHNS and CDR2 SASEGT. The germline V and J ends were trimmed by 6 bases and 7 bases, with 16 bases remaining between them. The CDR3 protein is CASSSYRELQPQHF. The CDR3 DNA sequence: TGTGCCAGCAGCTCCTACAGGGAGCTCCAGCCCCAGCATTTT.

The chain couples TRBV7-2 to TRBJ1-3; D perhaps matches TRBD1 (6 bases). Deletions cut 5 bases from V and 3 bases from J, with 11 bases between. This CDR3 contains 14 residues. Germline V gene data show CDR1 as SGHTA and CDR2 as FQGNSA. This CDR3 is CASSQTGFGNTIYF. CDR3 nucleotide sequence: TGTGCCAGCAGCCAAACAGGGTTTGGAAACACCATATATTTT.

The rearrangement uses TRBV27 and TRBJ2-7, with 8 nucleotides matching TRBD2. CDR3 length: 12 amino acids. The ends lost 3 bases at V and 7 bases at J; junction bases unmatched: 2. The V gene's germline CDR1 is MNHEY and CDR2 SMNVEV (reference sequence). CDR3: CASSFLAGEQYF. CDR3 nucleotides: TGTGCCAGCAGTTTCTTAGCGGGGGAGCAGTACTTC.

The V call is TRBV6-5, the J call TRBJ1-5, with TRBD1 matching over 9 bases. The V gene end was trimmed by 5 bases and the J gene end by 2 bases; junction bases not matched to a gene: 4. This CDR3 has 15 residues. The germline gives CDR1 MNHEY, CDR2 SVGAGI. The CDR3 DNA reads as TGTGCCAGCAGTCTCACAGGGGGCCGCAATCAGCCCCAGCATTTT. Protein: CASSLTGGRNQPQHF.

This clone has just one count. The gene calls are TRBV5-1 and TRBJ2-1; 7 bases agree with TRBD2. Trimming cost V 2 bases and J 8 bases; bases outside gene matches: 1. CDR1 is SGHRS, CDR2 YFSETQ, per germline. The CDR3 extends over 12 amino acids. CDR3 sequence: CASSLTSDEQFF. CDR3 in DNA: TGCGCCAGCAGCTTAACTAGCGATGAGCAGTTCTTC.

V gene TRBV4-2 combines with J gene TRBJ2-7; D gene unclear. The germline CDR1 and CDR2 sequences are LGHNA and YNFKEQ. Deletions cut 0 bases from V and 5 bases from J, with 8 bases between. The length of the CDR3 is 13 residues. CDR3 region: CASSQEIEDEQYF. The CDR3 region has the DNA TGTGCCAGCAGCCAAGAAATAGAGGACGAGCAGTACTTC.

The chain carries TRBV7-9 and TRBJ1-2; TRBD1 is a possible D gene (5 bases). CDR3 length: 16 amino acids. Germline lookup yields CDR1 SEHNR and CDR2 FQNEAQ (reference sequence). V was shortened by 8 bases and J by 2 bases, with 21 bases between the two germline ends. CDR3 nucleotide sequence: TGTGCCAGCGACCTAGGGGAATTGGGGTTGAACTATGGCTACACCTTC. Residues: CASDLGELGLNYGYTF.

J is TRBJ1-1 and V is TRBV7-5; the table's TRBD1 call for D was not verified on the DNA. TRBV7-5 is a known pseudogene. The CDR3 length is 16 residues. CDR3 amino acids: CVRSSDKGTGETEAFF. In DNA, the CDR3 is TGTGTCAGAAGCTCGGATAAAGGGACAGGGGAAACTGAAGCTTTCTTT.

This clone has a single count. The chain joins TRBV7-2 to TRBJ1-2; 7 positions agree with TRBD1. Per germline, CDR1 SGHTA and CDR2 FQGNSA. The CDR3 totals 16 residues. The V and J ends lost 5 bases and 3 bases, in that order; junction bases with no gene match: 12. CDR3 sequence (DNA): TGTGCCAGCAGCCGGCCTAGACAGGGCCCCGACTATGGCTACACCTTC. It specifies CASSRPRQGPDYGYTF.

The count of this clone is one. V and J are TRBV9 and TRBJ2-3; 12 bases are a match to TRBD2. This CDR3 has 16 residues. From germline, CDR1 is SGDLS and CDR2 YYNGEE. The junction had 5 bases not matched to a gene; V was cut back by 4 bases and J by 2 bases. CDR3 amino acids: CASSPWTSGNTDTQYF. The DNA for the CDR3 is TGTGCCAGCAGCCCCTGGACTAGCGGGAACACAGATACGCAGTATTTT.

The V gene is TRBV4-1, the J gene TRBJ1-4, with D perhaps TRBD1 (5 bases). CDR1 and CDR2 (germline): MGHRA, YSYEKL. V was shortened by 0 bases and J by 8 bases, with 16 bases between the two germline ends. CDR3 length equals 16 residues. The chain's CDR3 is CASSQDRMTAREKLFF. CDR3 DNA: TGCGCCAGCAGCCAAGATCGGATGACAGCTCGGGAAAAACTGTTTTTT.

The rearrangement uses TRBV30 and TRBJ2-7; perhaps TRBD1 as D (5 bases). CDR1 and CDR2 from the germline V gene are GTSNPN and SVGIG (reference sequence). With 0 bases removed from V and 3 bases from J, the gap between germline ends came to 12 bases. This CDR3 has 14 amino acids. CDR3 residues: CAWSVPGKLYEQYF. CDR3 coding DNA: TGTGCCTGGAGTGTCCCAGGGAAGCTCTACGAGCAGTACTTC.

The V call is TRBV20-1, the J call TRBJ1-1; weak D call: TRBD1 (5 bases). CDR3 length equals 11 residues. Germline V lookup: CDR1 DFQATT, CDR2 SNEGSKA (reference sequence). The chain's CDR3 is CSGHLNTEAFF. In DNA, the CDR3 is TGCAGCGGACATCTGAACACTGAAGCTTTCTTT.

DNA of the CDR3: TGCGCCAGCAGCTTGAGATCCGGGACTAGCGAGATTAATGAGCAGTTCTTC. This translates into CASSLRSGTSEINEQFF. The chain carries TRBV5-1 and TRBJ2-1; 10 bases line up with TRBD2. Germline CDR1 reads SGHRS; CDR2 reads YFSETQ. The CDR3 covers 17 residues. With V trimmed by 1 base and J by 7 bases, 11 bases remained unmatched.

This rearrangement joins TRBV5-1 to TRBJ2-7; 8 nucleotides match TRBD1. The CDR3 spans 14 residues. In germline, CDR1 is SGHRS, CDR2 YFSETQ. Trimming took 3 bases from V and 2 from J; bases not matched to a gene: 4. The CDR3 DNA sequence: TGCGCCAGCAGCTCCAACAGGGGGGCCTACGAGCAGTACTTC. Translating it yields CASSSNRGAYEQYF.

The chain combines TRBV6-4 with TRBJ2-1; the match to TRBD2 covers 10 bases. CDR1 MRHNA and CDR2 SNTAGT come from the germline V gene. With V trimmed by 3 bases and J by 0 bases, 2 bases remained unmatched. The CDR3 sequence is 16 residues long. The CDR3 nucleotides are TGTGCCAGCAGTGAACTAGCGGGGAGCTCCTACAATGAGCAGTTCTTC. Encoded protein: CASSELAGSSYNEQFF.

The chain couples TRBV19 to TRBJ2-2, with 9 bases matching TRBD2. CDR3 length equals 14 residues. The ends lost 2 bases at V and 5 bases at J; junction bases unmatched: 0. The germline CDR1 and CDR2 sequences are LNHDA and SQIVND (reference sequence). Written as DNA, the CDR3 is TGTGCCAGTAGTATAACTAGCGGGACCGGGGAGCTGTTTTTT. Amino acids: CASSITSGTGELFF.